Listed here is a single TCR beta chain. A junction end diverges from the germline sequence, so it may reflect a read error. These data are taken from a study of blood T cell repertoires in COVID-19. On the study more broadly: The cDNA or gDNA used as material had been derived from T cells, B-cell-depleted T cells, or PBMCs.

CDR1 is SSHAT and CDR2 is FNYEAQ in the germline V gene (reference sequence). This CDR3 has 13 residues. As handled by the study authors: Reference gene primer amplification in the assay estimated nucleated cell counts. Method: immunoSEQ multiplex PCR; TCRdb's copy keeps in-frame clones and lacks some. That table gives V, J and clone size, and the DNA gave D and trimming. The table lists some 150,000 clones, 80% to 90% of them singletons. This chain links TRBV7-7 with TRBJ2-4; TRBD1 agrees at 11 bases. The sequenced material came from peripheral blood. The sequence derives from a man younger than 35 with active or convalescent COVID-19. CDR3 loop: CASSRDRGDIQYF. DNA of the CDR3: TGTGCTAGCAGCCGGGACAGGGGGGACATTCAGTACTTC.